This TCR beta chain was sequenced during a study of T cells in Graves' hyperthyroidism and ophthalmopathy. Study details: The blood sample was taken at first diagnosis, before treatment began. General study points: Blood held most thyroid clonotypes expanded above 0.001 frequency.

The cohort's ophthalmopathy patients, a group with duration under 3 months, had a Clinical Activity Score of at least 3 and a NOSPECS grade of at least 4. Any patient presenting with uncontrolled infection, other autoimmune disease, pregnancy or lactation was left out. This clonotype was observed many times. Its antigen is not known. It was RNA transcripts that yielded the amplified TCR beta CDR3 regions. During a first-round RT-PCR of the TCR CDR3, the HTBI primer set was used. TCRdb called the multiplex PCR reads again in MiXCR, with one record for every CDR3 protein. The sample records about 520,000 distinct CDR3 sequences, around 24% being singletons. The V gene's germline CDR1 is MNHEY and CDR2 SMNVEV (reference sequence). This CDR3 comprises 18 residues. The V end was cut by 6 bases, the J end by 1 base, with 24 bases between.

This clonotype was obtained from a woman aged 25 to 39 with Graves' ophthalmopathy. The sequencing input was blood. The chain recombines TRBV27 with TRBJ1-2; D is unclear. This CDR3 reads CASSPLPGLVTFNYGYTF. The CDR3 nucleotides read TGTGCCAGCAGCCCCCTTCCGGGCCTCGTAACATTTAACTATGGCTACACCTTC.